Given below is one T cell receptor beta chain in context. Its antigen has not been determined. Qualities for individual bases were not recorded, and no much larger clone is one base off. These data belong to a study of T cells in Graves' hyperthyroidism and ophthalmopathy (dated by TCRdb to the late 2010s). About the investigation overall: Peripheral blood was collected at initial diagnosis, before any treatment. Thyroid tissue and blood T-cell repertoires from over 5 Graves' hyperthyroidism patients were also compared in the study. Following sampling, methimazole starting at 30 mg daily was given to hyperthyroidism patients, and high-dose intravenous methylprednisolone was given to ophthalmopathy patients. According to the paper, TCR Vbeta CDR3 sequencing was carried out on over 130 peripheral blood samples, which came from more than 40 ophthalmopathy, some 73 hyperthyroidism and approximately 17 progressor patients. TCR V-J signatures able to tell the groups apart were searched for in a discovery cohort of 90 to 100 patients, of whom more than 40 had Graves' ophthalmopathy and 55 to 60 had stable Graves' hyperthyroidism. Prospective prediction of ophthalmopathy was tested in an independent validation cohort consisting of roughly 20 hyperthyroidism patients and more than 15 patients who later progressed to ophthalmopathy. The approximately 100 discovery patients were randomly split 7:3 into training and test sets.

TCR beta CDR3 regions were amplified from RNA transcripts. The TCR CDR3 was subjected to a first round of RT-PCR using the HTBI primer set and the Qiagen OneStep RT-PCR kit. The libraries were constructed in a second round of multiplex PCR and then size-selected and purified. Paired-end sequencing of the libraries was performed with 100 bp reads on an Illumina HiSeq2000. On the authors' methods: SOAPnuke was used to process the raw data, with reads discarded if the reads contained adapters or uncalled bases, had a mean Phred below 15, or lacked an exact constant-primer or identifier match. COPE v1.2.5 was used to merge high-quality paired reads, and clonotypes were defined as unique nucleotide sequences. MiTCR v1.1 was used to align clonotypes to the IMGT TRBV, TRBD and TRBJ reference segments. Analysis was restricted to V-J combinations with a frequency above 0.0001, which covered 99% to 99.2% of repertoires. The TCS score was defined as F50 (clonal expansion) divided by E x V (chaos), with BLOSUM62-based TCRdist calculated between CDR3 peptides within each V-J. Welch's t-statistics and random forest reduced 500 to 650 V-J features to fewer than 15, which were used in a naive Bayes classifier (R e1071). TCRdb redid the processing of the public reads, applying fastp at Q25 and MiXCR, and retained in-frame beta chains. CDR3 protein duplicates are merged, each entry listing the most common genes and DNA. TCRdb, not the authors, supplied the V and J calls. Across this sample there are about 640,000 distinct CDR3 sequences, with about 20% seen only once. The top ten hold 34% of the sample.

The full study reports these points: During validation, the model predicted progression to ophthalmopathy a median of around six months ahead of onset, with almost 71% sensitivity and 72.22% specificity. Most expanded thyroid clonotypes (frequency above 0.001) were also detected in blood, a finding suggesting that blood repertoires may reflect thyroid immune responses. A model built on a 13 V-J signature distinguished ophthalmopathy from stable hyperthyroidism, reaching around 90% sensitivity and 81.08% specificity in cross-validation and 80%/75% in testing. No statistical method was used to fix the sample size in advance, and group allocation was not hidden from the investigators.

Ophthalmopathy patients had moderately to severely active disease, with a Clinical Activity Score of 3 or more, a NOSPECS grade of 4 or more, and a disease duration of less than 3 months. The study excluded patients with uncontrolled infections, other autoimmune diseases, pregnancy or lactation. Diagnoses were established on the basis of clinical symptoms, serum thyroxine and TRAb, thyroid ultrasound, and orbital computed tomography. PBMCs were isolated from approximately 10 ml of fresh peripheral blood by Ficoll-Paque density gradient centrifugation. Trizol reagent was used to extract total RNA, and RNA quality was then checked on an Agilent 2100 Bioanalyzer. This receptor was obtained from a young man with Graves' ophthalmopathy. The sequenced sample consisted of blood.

The CDR3 is CAWNDRGRDKNSPLHF. Here is the DNA: TGTGCCTGGAATGACAGGGGGCGCGACAAGAATTCACCCCTCCACTTT. The V and J genes are TRBV30 and TRBJ1-6; TRBD1 fits 10 bases in the junction. From a lookup of the germline V gene (reference sequence), CDR1 and CDR2 are GTSNPN and SVGIG. CDR3 length: 16 amino acids, cysteine to phenylalanine. The only DNA kept is the CDR3, 48 bases in frame from the first base. After removal of 4 bases from V and 7 bases from J, the junction retains 10 bases not matched to a gene.